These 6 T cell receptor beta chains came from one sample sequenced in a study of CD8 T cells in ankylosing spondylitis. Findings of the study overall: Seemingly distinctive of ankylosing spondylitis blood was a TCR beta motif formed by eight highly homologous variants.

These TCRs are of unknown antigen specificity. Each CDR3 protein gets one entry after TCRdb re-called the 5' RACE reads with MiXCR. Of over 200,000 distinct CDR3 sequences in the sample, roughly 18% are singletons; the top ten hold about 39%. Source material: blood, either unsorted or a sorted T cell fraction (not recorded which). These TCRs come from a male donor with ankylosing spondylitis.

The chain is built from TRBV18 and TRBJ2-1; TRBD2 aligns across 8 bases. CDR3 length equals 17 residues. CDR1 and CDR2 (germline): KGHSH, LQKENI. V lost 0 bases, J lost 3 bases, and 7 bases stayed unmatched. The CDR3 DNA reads TGTGCCAGCTCACCACCGGGAGGCGGGGGGAGCTACAATGAGCAGTTCTTC. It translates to CASSPPGGGGSYNEQFF.

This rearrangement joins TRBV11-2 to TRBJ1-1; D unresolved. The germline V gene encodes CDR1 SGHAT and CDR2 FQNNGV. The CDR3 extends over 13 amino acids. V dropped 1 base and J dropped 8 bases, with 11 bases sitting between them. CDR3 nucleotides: TGTGCCAGCAGCTTAGCGTCTACAACCGAAGCTTTCTTT. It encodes CASSLASTTEAFF.

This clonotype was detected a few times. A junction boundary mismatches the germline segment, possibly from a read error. The DNA for the CDR3 is TGTGCTAGCAGCCCCCAGGTGGTCTCTGGGGCCAACGTCCTGACTTTC. Its translation: CASSPQVVSGANVLTF. This sequence joins TRBV7-7 and TRBJ2-6; no firm D call. Germline V gives CDR1 SSHAT, CDR2 FNYEAQ (reference sequence). The CDR3 contains 16 residues.

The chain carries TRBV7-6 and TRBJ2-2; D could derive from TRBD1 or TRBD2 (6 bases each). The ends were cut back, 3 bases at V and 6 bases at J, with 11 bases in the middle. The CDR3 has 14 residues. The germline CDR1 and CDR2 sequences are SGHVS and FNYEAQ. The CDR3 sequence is CASSFGGGAGELFF. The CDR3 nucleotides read TGTGCCAGCAGCTTTGGAGGGGGAGCCGGGGAGCTGTTTTTT.

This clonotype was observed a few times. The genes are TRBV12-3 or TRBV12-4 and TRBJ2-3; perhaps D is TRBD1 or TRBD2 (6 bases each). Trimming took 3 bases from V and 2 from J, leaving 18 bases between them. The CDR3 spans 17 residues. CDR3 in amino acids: CASSLGGRGPPTDTQYF. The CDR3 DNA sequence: TGTGCCAGCAGTTTGGGCGGCCGGGGGCCCCCCACAGATACGCAGTATTTT.

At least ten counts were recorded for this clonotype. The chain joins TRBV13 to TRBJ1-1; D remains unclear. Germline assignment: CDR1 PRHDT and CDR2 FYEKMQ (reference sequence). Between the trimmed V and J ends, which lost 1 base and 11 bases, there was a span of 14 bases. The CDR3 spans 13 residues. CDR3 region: CASSLVEGAGAFF. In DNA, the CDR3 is TGTGCCAGCAGCTTAGTGGAGGGCGCCGGGGCTTTCTTT.